This T cell receptor (beta chain) is drawn from a study of technical replicates of blood from a handful of donors. Assay: immunoSEQ multiplex PCR; the TCRdb copy retains only in-frame clones and omits some. The table records 65,000 to 95,000 clones, 95% to 98% of them present only once. V lost 0 bases to trimming and J lost 4 bases, with 7 bases between them. This CDR3 has 13 residues. Germline CDR1 reads SGHRS; CDR2 reads YFSETQ. The sequenced sample consisted of T cells isolated from PBMCs. The source of this sequence is a human donor in good health. V and J are TRBV5-1 and TRBJ2-5; TRBD1 is a possible D gene (5 bases). CDR3 residues: CASSLATAETQYF. CDR3 nucleotides: TGCGCCAGCAGCTTGGCGACAGCAGAGACCCAGTACTTC.